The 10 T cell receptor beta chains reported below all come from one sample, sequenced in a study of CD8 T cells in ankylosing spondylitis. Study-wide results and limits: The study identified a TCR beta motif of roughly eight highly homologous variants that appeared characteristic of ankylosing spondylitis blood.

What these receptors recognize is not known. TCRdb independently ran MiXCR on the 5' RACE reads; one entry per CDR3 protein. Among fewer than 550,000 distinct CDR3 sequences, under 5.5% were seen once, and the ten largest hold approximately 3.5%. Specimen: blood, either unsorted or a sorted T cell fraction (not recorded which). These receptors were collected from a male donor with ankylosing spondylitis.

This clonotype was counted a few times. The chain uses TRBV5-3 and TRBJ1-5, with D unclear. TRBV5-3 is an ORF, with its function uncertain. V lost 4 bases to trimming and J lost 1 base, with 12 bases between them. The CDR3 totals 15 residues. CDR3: CARSPFCPSNQPQHF. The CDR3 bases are TGTGCCAGAAGCCCCTTTTGCCCGAGCAATCAGCCCCAGCATTTT.

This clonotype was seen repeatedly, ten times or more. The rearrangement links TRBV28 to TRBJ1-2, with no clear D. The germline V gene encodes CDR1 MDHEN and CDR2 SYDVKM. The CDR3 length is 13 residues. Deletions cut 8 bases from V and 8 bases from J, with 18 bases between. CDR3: CASRDSLPRGYTF. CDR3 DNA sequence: TGTGCCAGCCGAGACTCCCTCCCTCGGGGCTACACCTTC.

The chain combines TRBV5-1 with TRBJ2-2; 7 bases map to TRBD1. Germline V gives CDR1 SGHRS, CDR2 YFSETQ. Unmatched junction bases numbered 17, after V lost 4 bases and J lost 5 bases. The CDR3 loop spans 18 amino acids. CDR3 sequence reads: CASSLRRQGEGPTGELFF. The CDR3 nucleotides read TGCGCCAGCAGCCTGCGGAGACAGGGAGAAGGACCGACCGGGGAGCTGTTTTTT.

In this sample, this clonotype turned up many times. The CDR3 reads CSARADRIVDYEQYF. As DNA, the CDR3 is TGCAGTGCCCGCGCAGACAGGATTGTTGACTACGAGCAGTACTTC. The chain has TRBV20-1 and TRBJ2-7, with TRBD1 as a possible D gene (6 bases). Per germline, CDR1 DFQATT and CDR2 SNEGSKA (reference sequence). CDR3 length: 15 residues. V was cut by 6 bases and J by 3 bases, with 21 bases left in between.

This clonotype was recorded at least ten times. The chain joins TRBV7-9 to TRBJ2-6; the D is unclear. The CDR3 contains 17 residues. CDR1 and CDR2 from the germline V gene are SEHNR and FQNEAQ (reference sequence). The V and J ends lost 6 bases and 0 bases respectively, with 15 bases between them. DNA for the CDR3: TGTGCCAGCAGTTCCTGGACCGCGAGCTCTGGGGCCAACGTCCTGACTTTC. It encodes CASSSWTASSGANVLTF.

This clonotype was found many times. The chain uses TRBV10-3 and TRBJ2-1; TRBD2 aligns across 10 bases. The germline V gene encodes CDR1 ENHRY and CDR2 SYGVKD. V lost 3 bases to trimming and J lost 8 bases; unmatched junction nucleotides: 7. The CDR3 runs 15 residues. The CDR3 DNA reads TGTGCCATCAGTGATGAGGGACTAGCGCTCGATGAGCAGTTCTTC. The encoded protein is CAISDEGLALDEQFF.

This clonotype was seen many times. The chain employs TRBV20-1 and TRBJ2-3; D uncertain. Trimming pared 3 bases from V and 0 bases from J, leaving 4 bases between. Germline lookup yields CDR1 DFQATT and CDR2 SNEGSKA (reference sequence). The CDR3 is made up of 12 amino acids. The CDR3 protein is CSASGSTDTQYF. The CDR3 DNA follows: TGCAGTGCTAGTGGCAGCACAGATACGCAGTATTTT.

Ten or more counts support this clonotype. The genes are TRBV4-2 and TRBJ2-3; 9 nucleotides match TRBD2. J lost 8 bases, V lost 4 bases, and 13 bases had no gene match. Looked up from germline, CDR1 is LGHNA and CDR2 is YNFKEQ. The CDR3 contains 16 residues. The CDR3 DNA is TGTGCCAGCAGCCTTCGGGCTAGCGGGAAAATGGGTACGCAGTATTTT. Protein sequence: CASSLRASGKMGTQYF.

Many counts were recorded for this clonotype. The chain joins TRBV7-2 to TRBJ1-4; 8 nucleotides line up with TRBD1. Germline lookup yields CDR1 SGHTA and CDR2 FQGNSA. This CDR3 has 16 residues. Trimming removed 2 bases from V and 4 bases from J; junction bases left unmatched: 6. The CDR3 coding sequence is TGTGCCAGCAGCTTAATGTCAGGGGGCCTTAATGAAAAACTGTTTTTT. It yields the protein CASSLMSGGLNEKLFF.

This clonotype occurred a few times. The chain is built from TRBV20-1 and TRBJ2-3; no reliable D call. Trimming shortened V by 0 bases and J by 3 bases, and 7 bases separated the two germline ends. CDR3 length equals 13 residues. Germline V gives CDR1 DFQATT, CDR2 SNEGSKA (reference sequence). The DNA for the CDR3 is TGCAGTGCTAGAGATTGGCGGACAGATACGCAGTATTTT. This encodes CSARDWRTDTQYF.